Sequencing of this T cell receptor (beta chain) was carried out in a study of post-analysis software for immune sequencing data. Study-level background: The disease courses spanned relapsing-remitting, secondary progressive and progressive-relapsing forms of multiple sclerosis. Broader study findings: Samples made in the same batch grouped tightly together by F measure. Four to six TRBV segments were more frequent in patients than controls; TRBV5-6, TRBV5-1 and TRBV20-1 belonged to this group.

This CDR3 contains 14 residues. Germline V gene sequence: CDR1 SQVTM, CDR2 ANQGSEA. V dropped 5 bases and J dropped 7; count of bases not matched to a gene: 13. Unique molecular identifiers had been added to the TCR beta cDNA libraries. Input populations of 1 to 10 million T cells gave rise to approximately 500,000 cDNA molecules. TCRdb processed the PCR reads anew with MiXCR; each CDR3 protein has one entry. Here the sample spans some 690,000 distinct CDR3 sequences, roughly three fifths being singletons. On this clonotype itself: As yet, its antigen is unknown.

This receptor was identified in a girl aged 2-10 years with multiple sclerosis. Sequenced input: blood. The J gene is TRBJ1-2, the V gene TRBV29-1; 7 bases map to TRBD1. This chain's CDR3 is CSVPSGQIPCGYTF. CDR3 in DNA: TGCAGCGTTCCATCGGGACAGATTCCCTGTGGCTACACCTTC.